A selection of T cell receptor beta chains follows, all from one sample in a study of blood T cell repertoires in COVID-19. Sequencing was performed with immunoSEQ multiplex PCR; in TCRdb, only in-frame clones are kept and a portion is missing. The sample has fewer than 500,000 clones; 85% to 90% are singletons. The sample consisted of peripheral blood. The receptor set was obtained from a woman in her thirties with acute or convalescent COVID-19. Both conserved end residues are trimmed from each CDR3. The order of the fields is V gene, J gene, CDR3 protein.

v_gene: TRBV18
j_gene: TRBJ2-4
CDR3aa: ASSPYVERDIQY

v_gene: TRBV14
j_gene: TRBJ1-2
CDR3aa: ASSQEWGAGYT

v_gene: TRBV5-1
j_gene: TRBJ1-2
CDR3aa: ASSLAGTSIPTHAAYGYT

v_gene: TRBV19
j_gene: TRBJ2-2
CDR3aa: ASRGTFGTAHTGELF

v_gene: TRBV15
j_gene: TRBJ1-5
CDR3aa: ATSRVPRQPQH

v_gene: TRBV30
j_gene: TRBJ2-7
CDR3aa: AWMLGTGDYEQY

v_gene: TRBV27
j_gene: TRBJ2-3
CDR3aa: ASTTSGTGPDTQY

v_gene: TRBV7-8
j_gene: TRBJ2-7
CDR3aa: ASSLDSLYSSYEQY

v_gene: TRBV5-5
j_gene: TRBJ2-3
CDR3aa: ASSLVALSTDTQY

v_gene: TRBV11-2
j_gene: TRBJ2-3
CDR3aa: ASGSYRVSDTQY

v_gene: TRBV12-3/TRBV12-4
j_gene: TRBJ2-1
CDR3aa: ASSESPHNEQF